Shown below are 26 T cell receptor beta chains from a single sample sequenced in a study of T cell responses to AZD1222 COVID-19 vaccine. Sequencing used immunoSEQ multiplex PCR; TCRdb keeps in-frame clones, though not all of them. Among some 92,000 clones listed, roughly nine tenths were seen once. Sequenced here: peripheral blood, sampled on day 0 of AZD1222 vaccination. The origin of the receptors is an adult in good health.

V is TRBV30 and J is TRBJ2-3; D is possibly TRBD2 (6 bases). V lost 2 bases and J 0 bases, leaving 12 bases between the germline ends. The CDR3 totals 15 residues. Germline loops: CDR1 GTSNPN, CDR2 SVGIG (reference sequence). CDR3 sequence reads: CAWSYSGSSTDTQYF. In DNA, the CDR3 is TGTGCCTGGAGTTATAGCGGATCTAGCACAGATACGCAGTATTTT.

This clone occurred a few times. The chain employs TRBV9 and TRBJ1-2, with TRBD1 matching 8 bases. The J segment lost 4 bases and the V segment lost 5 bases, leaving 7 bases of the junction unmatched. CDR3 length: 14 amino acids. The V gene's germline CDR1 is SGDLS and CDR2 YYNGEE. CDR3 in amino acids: CASSAGGSRYGYTF. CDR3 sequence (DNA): TGTGCCAGCAGTGCAGGGGGCTCGCGCTATGGCTACACCTTC.

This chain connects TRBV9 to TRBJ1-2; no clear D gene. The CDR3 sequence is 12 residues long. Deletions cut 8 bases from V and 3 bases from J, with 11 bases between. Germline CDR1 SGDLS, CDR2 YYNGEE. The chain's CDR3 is CASRREDYGYTF. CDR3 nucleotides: TGTGCCAGTCGGAGGGAGGACTATGGCTACACCTTC.

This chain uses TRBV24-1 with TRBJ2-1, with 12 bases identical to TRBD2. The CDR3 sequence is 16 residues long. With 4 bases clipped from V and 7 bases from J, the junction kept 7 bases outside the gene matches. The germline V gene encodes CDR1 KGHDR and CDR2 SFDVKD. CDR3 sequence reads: CATSDQTSGRGNEQFF. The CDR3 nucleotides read TGTGCCACCAGTGACCAGACTAGCGGGAGAGGGAATGAGCAGTTCTTC.

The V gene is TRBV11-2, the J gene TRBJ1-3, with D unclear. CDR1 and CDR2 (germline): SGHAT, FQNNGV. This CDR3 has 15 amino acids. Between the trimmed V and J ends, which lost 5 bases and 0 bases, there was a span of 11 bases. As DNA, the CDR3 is TGTGCCAGCAGCCTCCTGATCGGCTCTGGAAACACCATATATTTT. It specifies CASSLLIGSGNTIYF.

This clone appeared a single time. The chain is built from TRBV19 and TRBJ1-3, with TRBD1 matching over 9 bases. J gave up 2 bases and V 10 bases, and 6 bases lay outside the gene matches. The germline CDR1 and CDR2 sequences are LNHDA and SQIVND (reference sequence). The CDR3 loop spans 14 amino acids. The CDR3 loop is CATGQGLAGNTIYF. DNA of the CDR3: TGTGCCACTGGACAGGGGCTCGCTGGAAACACCATATATTTT.

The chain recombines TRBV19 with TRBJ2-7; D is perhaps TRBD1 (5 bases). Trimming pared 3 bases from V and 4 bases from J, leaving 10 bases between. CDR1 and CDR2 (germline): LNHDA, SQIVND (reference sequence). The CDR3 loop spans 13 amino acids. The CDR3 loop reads CASSIGQGYEQYF. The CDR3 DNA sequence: TGTGCCAGTAGTATCGGGCAGGGTTACGAGCAGTACTTC.

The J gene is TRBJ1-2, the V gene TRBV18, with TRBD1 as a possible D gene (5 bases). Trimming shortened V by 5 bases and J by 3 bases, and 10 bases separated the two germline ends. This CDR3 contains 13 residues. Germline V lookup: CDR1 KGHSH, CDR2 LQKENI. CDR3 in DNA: TGTGCCAGCTCAGTAGGGGAGGACTATGGCTACACCTTC. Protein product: CASSVGEDYGYTF.

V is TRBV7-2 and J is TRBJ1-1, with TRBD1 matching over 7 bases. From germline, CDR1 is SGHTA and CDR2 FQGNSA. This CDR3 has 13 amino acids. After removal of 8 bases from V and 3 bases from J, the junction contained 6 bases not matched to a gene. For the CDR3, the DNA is TGTGCCAGCGCCAGGACAGGATACACTGAAGCTTTCTTT. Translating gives CASARTGYTEAFF.

The CDR3, as DNA: TGTGCCAGCAGCCGAACAGGAAACAATCAGCCCCAGCATTTT. Encoded protein: CASSRTGNNQPQHF. This chain links TRBV7-9 with TRBJ1-5, with D possibly TRBD1 on 5 matching bases. V was cut by 5 bases and J by 3 bases, with 11 bases left in between. This CDR3 is 14 amino acids long. The V gene's germline CDR1 is SEHNR and CDR2 FQNEAQ (reference sequence).

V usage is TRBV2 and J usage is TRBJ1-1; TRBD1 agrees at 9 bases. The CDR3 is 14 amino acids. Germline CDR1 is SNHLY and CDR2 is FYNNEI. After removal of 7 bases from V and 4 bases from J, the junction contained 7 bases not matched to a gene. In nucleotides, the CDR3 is TGTGCCAGCATTTCACAGGGGGCTGGCACTGAAGCTTTCTTT. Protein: CASISQGAGTEAFF.

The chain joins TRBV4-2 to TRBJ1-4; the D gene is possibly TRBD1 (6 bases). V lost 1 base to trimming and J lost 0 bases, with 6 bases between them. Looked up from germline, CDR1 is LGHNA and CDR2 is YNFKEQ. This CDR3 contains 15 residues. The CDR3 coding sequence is TGTGCCAGCAGCCAAGGACAGGCAACTAATGAAAAACTGTTTTTT. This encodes CASSQGQATNEKLFF.

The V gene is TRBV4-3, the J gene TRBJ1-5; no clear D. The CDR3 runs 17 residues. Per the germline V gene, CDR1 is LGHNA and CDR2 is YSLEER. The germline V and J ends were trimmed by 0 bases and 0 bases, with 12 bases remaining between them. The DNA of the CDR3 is TGCGCCAGCAGCCAAGATCTTCTGGCAGCTAGCAATCAGCCCCAGCATTTT. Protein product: CASSQDLLAASNQPQHF.

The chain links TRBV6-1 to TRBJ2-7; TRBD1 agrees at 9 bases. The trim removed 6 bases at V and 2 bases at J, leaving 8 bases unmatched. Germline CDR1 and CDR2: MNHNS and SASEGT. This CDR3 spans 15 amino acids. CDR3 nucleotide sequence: TGTGCCAGCAGGTTAGGACAGGGGACTGCCTACGAGCAGTACTTC. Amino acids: CASRLGQGTAYEQYF.

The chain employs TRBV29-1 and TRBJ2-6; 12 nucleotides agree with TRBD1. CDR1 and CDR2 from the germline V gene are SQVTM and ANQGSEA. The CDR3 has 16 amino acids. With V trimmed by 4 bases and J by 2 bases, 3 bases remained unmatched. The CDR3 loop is CSVAGTGGAGANVLTF. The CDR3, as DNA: TGCAGCGTTGCCGGGACAGGGGGCGCTGGGGCCAACGTCCTGACTTTC.

This CDR3 reads CASSLETGNTEAFF. The CDR3 DNA reads TGCGCCAGCAGCTTGGAGACAGGGAACACTGAAGCTTTCTTT. This sequence joins TRBV5-1 and TRBJ1-1, with a weak D call TRBD1 (6 bases). CDR3 length equals 14 residues. V was cut by 0 bases and J by 1 base, with 7 bases left in between. The germline V gene has CDR1 SGHRS and CDR2 YFSETQ. Supplemented by reference TRBV5-1 and TRBJ1-1, the full variable domain reads KAGVTQTPRYLIKTRGQQVTLSCSPISGHRSVSWYQQTPGQGLQFLFEYFSETQRNKGNFPGRFSGRQFSNSRSEMNVSTLELGDSALYLCASSLETGNTEAFFGQGTRLTVV.

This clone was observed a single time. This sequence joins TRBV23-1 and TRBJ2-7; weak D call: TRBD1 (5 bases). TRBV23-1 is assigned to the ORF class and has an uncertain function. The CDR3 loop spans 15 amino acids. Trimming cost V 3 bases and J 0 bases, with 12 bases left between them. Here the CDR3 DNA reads TGCGCCAGCAGTCAGGGTCAGGGCCTCTCCTACGAGCAGTACTTC. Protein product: CASSQGQGLSYEQYF.

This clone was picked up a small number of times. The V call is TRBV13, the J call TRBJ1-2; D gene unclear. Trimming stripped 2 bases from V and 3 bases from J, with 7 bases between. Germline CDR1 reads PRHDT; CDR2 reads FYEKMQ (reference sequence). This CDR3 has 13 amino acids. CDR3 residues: CASSLNWDYGYTF. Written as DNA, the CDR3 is TGTGCCAGCAGCTTAAACTGGGACTATGGCTACACCTTC.

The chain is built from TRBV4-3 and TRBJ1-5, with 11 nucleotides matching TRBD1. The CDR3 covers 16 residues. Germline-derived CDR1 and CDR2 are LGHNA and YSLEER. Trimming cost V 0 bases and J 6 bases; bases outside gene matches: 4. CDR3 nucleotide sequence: TGCGCCAGCAGCCAAGATAAAGGGACAGGGGGTCAGCCCCAGCATTTT. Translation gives CASSQDKGTGGQPQHF.

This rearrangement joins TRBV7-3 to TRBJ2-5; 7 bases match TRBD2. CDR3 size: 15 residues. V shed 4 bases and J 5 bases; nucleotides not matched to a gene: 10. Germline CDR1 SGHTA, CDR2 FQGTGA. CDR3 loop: CASSYGRGKEETQYF. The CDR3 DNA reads TGTGCCAGCAGCTATGGGCGGGGGAAGGAGGAGACCCAGTACTTC.

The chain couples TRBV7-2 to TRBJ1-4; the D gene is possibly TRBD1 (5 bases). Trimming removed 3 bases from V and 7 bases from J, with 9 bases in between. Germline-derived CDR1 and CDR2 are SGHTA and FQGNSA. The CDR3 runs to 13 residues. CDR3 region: CASSFNRREKLFF. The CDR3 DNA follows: TGTGCCAGCAGCTTCAACAGGCGTGAAAAACTGTTTTTT.

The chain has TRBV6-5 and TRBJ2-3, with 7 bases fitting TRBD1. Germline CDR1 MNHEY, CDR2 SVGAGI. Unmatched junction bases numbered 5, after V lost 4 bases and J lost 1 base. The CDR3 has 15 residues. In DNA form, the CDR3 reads TGTGCCAGCAGTTTCGGCACAGGGGGCACAGATACGCAGTATTTT. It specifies CASSFGTGGTDTQYF.

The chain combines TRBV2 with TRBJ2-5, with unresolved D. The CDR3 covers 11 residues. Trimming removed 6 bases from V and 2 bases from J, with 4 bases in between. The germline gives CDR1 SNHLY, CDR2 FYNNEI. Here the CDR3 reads CASREQETQYF. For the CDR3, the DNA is TGTGCCAGCAGGGAACAAGAGACCCAGTACTTC.

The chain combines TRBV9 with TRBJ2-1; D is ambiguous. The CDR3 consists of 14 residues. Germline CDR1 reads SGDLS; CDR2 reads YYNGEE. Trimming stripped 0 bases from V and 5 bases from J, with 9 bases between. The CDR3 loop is CASSVVPADNEQFF. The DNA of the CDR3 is TGTGCCAGCAGCGTAGTCCCCGCCGACAATGAGCAGTTCTTC. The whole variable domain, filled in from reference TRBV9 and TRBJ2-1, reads DSGVTQTPKHLITATGQRVTLRCSPRSGDLSVYWYQQSLDQGLQFLIQYYNGEERAKGNILERFSAQQFPDLHSELNLSSLELGDSALYFCASSVVPADNEQFFGPGTRLTVL.

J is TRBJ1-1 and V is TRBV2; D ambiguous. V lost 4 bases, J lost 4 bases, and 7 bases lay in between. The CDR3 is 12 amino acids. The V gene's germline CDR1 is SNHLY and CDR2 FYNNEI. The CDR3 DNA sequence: TGTGCCAGCAGTGTTGGGTTCACTGAAGCTTTCTTT. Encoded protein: CASSVGFTEAFF.

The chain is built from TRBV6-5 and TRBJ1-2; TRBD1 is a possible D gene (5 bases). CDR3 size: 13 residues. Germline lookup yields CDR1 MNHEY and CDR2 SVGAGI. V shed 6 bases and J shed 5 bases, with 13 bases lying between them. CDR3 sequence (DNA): TGTGCCAGCAGCCGGGACCGGACTTATGGCTACACCTTC. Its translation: CASSRDRTYGYTF.